This T cell receptor beta chain was recovered during a study of blood T cell repertoires in COVID-19. As originally analysed: Cell counts per sample came from amplifying reference gene primers. Assay: immunoSEQ multiplex PCR; the TCRdb copy retains only in-frame clones and omits some. Clone size and V and J calls were adopted from that table, with D and trimming inferred from the DNA. The data hold 440,000 or so clones, with about 91% observed a single time. Germline V gene lookup returns CDR1 LGHNA and CDR2 YSLEER. The CDR3 length is 14 residues. The V end lost 4 bases, the J end lost 4 bases, and 13 bases lay between the germline ends.

Sequencing was done on a sample of peripheral blood. The J gene is TRBJ1-1, the V gene TRBV4-3; D is uncertain. The receptor was derived from a woman aged 40 to 55 with COVID-19, enrolled during active disease. DNA for the CDR3: TGCGCCAGCAGCCGGCTGACTGGGAGCACTGAAGCTTTCTTT. Its translation: CASSRLTGSTEAFF.